Listed here are 4 T cell receptor beta chains from one sample, sequenced in a study of T cells expressing NK-cell markers. TCRdb re-analyzed the 5' RACE reads; it lists each CDR3 protein once, without DNA. The listing records hundreds of thousands of distinct CDR3 sequences. Sequencing was carried out using blood T cells: a sorted CD56 or NKG2C T cell subset, CD4+ or CD8+ T cells, or bulk PBMC T cells (not recorded which). Receptors originate from a woman between 18 and 70 years old in good health.

The chain links TRBV19 to TRBJ2-5; TCRdb's D gene call, TRBD2, goes unchecked for lack of DNA. The length of the CDR3 is 14 residues. Germline CDR1 and CDR2: LNHDA and SQIVND (reference sequence). CDR3 region: CASTPTGPKETQYF.

The V gene is TRBV12-3 or TRBV12-4, the J gene TRBJ1-6; TCRdb's D gene call, TRBD1, goes unchecked for lack of DNA. The CDR3 runs to 14 residues. CDR3 sequence reads: CASSPSTGYSPLHF.

The chain uses TRBV12-3 or TRBV12-4 and TRBJ1-1; TCRdb outputs TRBD1, but without DNA this stays unchecked. The length of the CDR3 is 14 residues. The CDR3 loop reads CASSLARASTEAFF.

V usage is TRBV7-2 and J usage is TRBJ1-5; there is no DNA to check the TCRdb D call of TRBD1. CDR1 and CDR2 from the germline V gene are SGHTA and FQGNSA. The CDR3 is made up of 16 amino acids. CDR3: CASSWGHQNSNQPQHF.